Listed below are T cell receptor beta chains from one sample, sequenced in a study of cytomegalovirus exposure and HLA in healthy donors. The method was immunoSEQ multiplex PCR; TCRdb's version includes in-frame clones alone and lacks a portion of them. The sample carries 65,000 to 100,000 clones, about 75% recorded once. Sequencing input: PBMCs. The source of these receptors is a man aged 40-49 years in good health and CMV-seronegative. The CDR3 runs from the conserved cysteine through the conserved F or W. A D gene is named only where the DNA matches it firmly. Some rows mark clone size as missing; the rest say once, few, many or name a class of expanded clone.

d_call cdr3_length clone_size j_call v_call cdr3_aa cdr3_nt
. 12 . TRBJ2-4 TRBV28 CASSLQKNIQYF TGTGCCAGCAGTTTGCAGAAAAACATTCAGTACTTC
TRBD2 15 . TRBJ2-1 TRBV18 CASSQKTSGSLEQFF TGTGCCAGCTCACAAAAGACTAGCGGGAGTTTAGAGCAGTTCTTC
TRBD1 14 . TRBJ1-2 TRBV7-6 CASSLGQGAGGYTF TGTGCCAGCAGCTTAGGACAGGGGGCGGGTGGCTACACCTTC
. 14 . TRBJ2-5 TRBV19 CASSIDGRVETQYF TGTGCCAGTAGTATTGATGGCAGGGTTGAGACCCAGTACTTC
. 15 . TRBJ1-1 TRBV28 CASSLAGGTRGGAFF TGTGCCAGCAGTCTCGCCGGGGGGACCCGCGGGGGGGCTTTCTTT
. 10 . TRBJ2-3 TRBV20-1 CSMGPDTQYF TGCAGTATGGGCCCAGATACGCAGTATTTT
. 13 . TRBJ2-3 TRBV5-1 CASSPRQADTQYF TGCGCCAGCAGCCCCAGACAGGCAGATACGCAGTATTTT
. 16 . TRBJ2-6 TRBV7-9 CASSLGQQTGANVLTF TGTGCCAGCAGCTTAGGACAGCAAACTGGGGCCAACGTCCTGACTTTC
TRBD1 16 few TRBJ1-1 TRBV19 CASSGPGGSIITEAFF TGTGCCAGTAGTGGGCCAGGGGGGTCTATTATTACTGAAGCTTTCTTT
. 16 . TRBJ1-6 TRBV27 CASSPTNPTGNSPLHF TGTGCCAGCAGTCCTACAAACCCCACAGGGAATTCACCCCTCCACTTT
TRBD1 16 once TRBJ2-1 TRBV9 CASSRPGTGGYNEQFF TGTGCCAGCAGCCGCCCCGGGACAGGGGGATACAATGAGCAGTTCTTC
. 14 once TRBJ1-4 TRBV2 CASSEMGAREKLFF TGTGCCAGCAGTGAAATGGGAGCCCGGGAAAAACTGTTTTTT
. 14 . TRBJ2-6 TRBV27 CASGPSSGANVLTF TGTGCCAGCGGCCCTAGCTCTGGGGCCAACGTCCTGACTTTC
. 13 . TRBJ2-7 TRBV2 CASNRQVSYEQYF TGTGCCAGCAATCGACAGGTCTCCTACGAGCAGTACTTC
TRBD2 19 few TRBJ2-1 TRBV5-1 CASSSRTSGLPSDYNEQFF TGCGCCAGCAGCTCGCGGACTAGCGGGTTACCCTCGGACTACAATGAGCAGTTCTTC
. 13 few TRBJ1-1 TRBV10-2 CASSELARTEAFF TGCGCCAGCAGTGAGCTAGCTCGGACTGAAGCTTTCTTT
TRBD1 15 . TRBJ1-2 TRBV5-5 CASSLGARQGQGYTF TGTGCCAGCAGCTTGGGCGCCCGACAGGGACAAGGCTACACCTTC
TRBD1 16 . TRBJ1-2 TRBV5-1 CASSFLPGQGVGGYTF TGCGCCAGCAGCTTCTTACCCGGACAGGGGGTAGGTGGCTACACCTTC
TRBD1 14 . TRBJ2-5 TRBV28 CASSPGQALGTQYF TGTGCCAGCAGCCCGGGACAGGCCCTGGGGACCCAGTACTTC
. 15 . TRBJ1-6 TRBV6-5 CASSYSGRVNSPLHF TGTGCCAGCAGTTACTCGGGCAGGGTTAATTCACCCCTCCACTTT
TRBD1 14 . TRBJ2-2 TRBV2 CASRPQGAAGELFF TGTGCCAGCAGACCCCAGGGGGCAGCGGGGGAGCTGTTTTTT
. 16 few TRBJ2-7 TRBV10-3 CAISEPGGTRSYEQYF TGTGCCATCAGTGAGCCCGGCGGGACGAGATCCTACGAGCAGTACTTC
. 10 . TRBJ2-7 TRBV29-1 CSAWDNEQYF TGCAGCGCCTGGGACAACGAGCAGTACTTC
. 12 . TRBJ2-3 TRBV30 CAWSTSTDTQYF TGTGCCTGGTCAACAAGCACAGATACGCAGTATTTT
TRBD2 16 . TRBJ2-7 TRBV7-3 CASSLTPIGLAGVQYF TGTGCCAGCAGCTTAACCCCCATTGGACTAGCGGGAGTTCAGTACTTC
TRBD1 15 . TRBJ2-2 TRBV28 CASSYRGLNTGELFF TGTGCCAGCAGTTACAGGGGGCTAAACACCGGGGAGCTGTTTTTT
. 15 . TRBJ1-2 TRBV5-1 CASSLDGAPSYGYTF TGCGCCAGCAGCTTGGACGGAGCCCCCAGTTATGGCTACACCTTC
. 13 . TRBJ1-1 TRBV5-1 CASSPTGNTEAFF TGCGCCAGCAGCCCCACGGGGAACACTGAAGCTTTCTTT
TRBD1 12 few TRBJ1-2 TRBV30 CAYRTGESGYTF TGTGCCTACAGGACAGGGGAAAGTGGCTACACCTTC